The next 14 T cell receptor beta chains were all read from a single sample in a study of CD8 T cells in ankylosing spondylitis. TCRdb reanalysed the 5' RACE reads using MiXCR and keeps one entry per CDR3 protein. The repertoire has 300,000 to 400,000 distinct CDR3 sequences, roughly 11% of them found once; the top ten carry roughly 9.1%. The specimen was blood, either unsorted or a sorted T cell fraction (not recorded which). The receptors stem from a female donor with ankylosing spondylitis or in good health (not recorded which).

The table lists this clonotype with many counts. The CDR3, as DNA: TGTGCCAGCAGAGGGGGGGGCAGTCCCTACGAGCAGTACTTC. Its translation is CASRGGGSPYEQYF. This rearrangement joins TRBV6-1 to TRBJ2-7, with D possibly matching TRBD2 (7 bases). V gave up 6 bases and J gave up 2 bases, with 14 bases separating them. CDR1 and CDR2 (germline): MNHNS, SASEGT. The CDR3 spans 14 residues.

This clonotype occurred many times. The CDR3: CASTSTGFRETQYF. CDR3 sequence (DNA): TGTGCCAGCACGTCGACAGGGTTCAGGGAGACCCAGTACTTC. The J gene is TRBJ2-5, the V gene TRBV12-3 or TRBV12-4, with TRBD1 identical over 7 bases. The trim removed 7 bases at V and 5 bases at J, leaving 10 bases unmatched. The CDR3 contains 14 residues.

This clonotype was counted at least ten times. The V gene is TRBV29-1, the J gene TRBJ1-1, with 7 bases aligning to TRBD1. V gave up 6 bases and J gave up 1 base; unmatched junction bases: 5. CDR3 length: 13 residues. Per the germline V gene, CDR1 is SQVTM and CDR2 is ANQGSEA. The CDR3 loop is CSVERGRNTEAFF. Written as DNA, the CDR3 is TGCAGCGTAGAAAGGGGGCGGAACACTGAAGCTTTCTTT.

This clonotype has a count of ten or more. The V and J genes are TRBV12-3 or TRBV12-4 and TRBJ1-1, with D possibly TRBD1 on 6 matching bases. The CDR3 contains 14 residues. V was pared by 7 bases and J by 1 base, with 13 bases between. CDR3 coding DNA: TGTGCCAGCACCACTGGGGGACAGAACACTGAAGCTTTCTTT. It specifies CASTTGGQNTEAFF.

This chain joins TRBV6-6 and TRBJ2-7; D is possibly TRBD1 (6 bases). The CDR3 is 13 residues long. V lost 6 bases, J lost 1 base, and 10 bases lay in between. Germline V gives CDR1 MNHNY, CDR2 SVGAGI (reference sequence). CDR3: CASRRQDSYEQYF. The DNA for the CDR3 is TGTGCCAGCAGACGACAGGATTCCTACGAGCAGTACTTC.

This rearrangement joins TRBV12-3 or TRBV12-4 to TRBJ2-1, with 8 positions matching TRBD2. V lost 3 bases to trimming and J lost 6 bases; unmatched junction nucleotides: 7. This CDR3 has 15 residues. The CDR3 nucleotides are TGTGCCAGCAGTTTTTCAGCGGGAGATCCCAATGAGCAGTTCTTC. Translated: CASSFSAGDPNEQFF.

The chain combines TRBV28 with TRBJ2-3, with D uncertain. V lost 5 bases and J 0 bases, leaving 9 bases between the germline ends. This CDR3 contains 14 residues. The germline CDR1 and CDR2 sequences are MDHEN and SYDVKM. The CDR3 DNA reads as TGTGCCAGCAGTCTCCCGAGTAGCACAGATACGCAGTATTTT. Amino acid sequence: CASSLPSSTDTQYF.

Remarks on this clonotype: The junction does not match germline at one end; this may be a read error. The chain is built from TRBV6-2 or TRBV6-3 and TRBJ1-2; 7 positions agree with TRBD1. Looked up from germline, CDR1 is MNHEY and CDR2 is SVGEGT. The CDR3 has 13 residues. The chain's CDR3 is CASSYSTGNGYTF. The DNA for the CDR3 is TGTGCAAGCAGTTACTCGACAGGGAATGGCTACACCTTC.

The chain joins TRBV18 to TRBJ2-5; 7 nucleotides line up with TRBD1. Looked up from germline, CDR1 is KGHSH and CDR2 is LQKENI. CDR3 length equals 15 residues. V shed 4 bases, J shed 2 bases, and the junction held 7 bases outside the gene matches. Here the CDR3 DNA reads TGTGCCAGCTCACTGACAGGGTTCCTTCAAGAGACCCAGTACTTC. Translating gives CASSLTGFLQETQYF.

The sample holds many counts of this clonotype. The chain is built from TRBV12-3 or TRBV12-4 and TRBJ2-5, with D perhaps assigned TRBD1 or TRBD2 (5 bases each). Deletions cut 5 bases from V and 4 bases from J, with 8 bases between. The CDR3 has 12 amino acids. The chain's CDR3 is CASSPGPETQYF. For the CDR3, the DNA is TGTGCCAGCAGTCCGGGACCAGAGACCCAGTACTTC.

Ten or more counts support this clonotype. The chain joins TRBV12-3 or TRBV12-4 to TRBJ1-1; 8 bases are a match to TRBD1. The CDR3 runs to 13 residues. Trimming cost V 6 bases and J 4 bases; bases outside gene matches: 4. The CDR3 DNA reads as TGTGCCAGCAGAGTTACAGGGGGCACTGAAGCTTTCTTT. It yields the protein CASRVTGGTEAFF.

Many counts were recorded for this clonotype. The chain combines TRBV20-1 with TRBJ2-1; tentative D call: TRBD2 (5 bases). V shed 3 bases and J shed 8 bases, with 20 bases lying between them. Germline CDR1 reads DFQATT; CDR2 reads SNEGSKA (reference sequence). CDR3 length: 15 residues. The CDR3 DNA reads as TGCAGTGCTAGTTATATGGTAGCGCCGAGCGATGAGCAGTTCTTC. The encoded protein is CSASYMVAPSDEQFF.

This clonotype was counted many times. The chain uses TRBV20-1 and TRBJ2-5, with 7 bases aligning to TRBD2. Germline-derived CDR1 and CDR2 are DFQATT and SNEGSKA (reference sequence). The CDR3 extends over 15 amino acids. With 4 bases clipped from V and 5 bases from J, the junction kept 13 bases outside the gene matches. This CDR3 reads CSAIDSGGWLETQYF. The DNA of the CDR3 is TGCAGTGCTATAGATTCCGGGGGGTGGTTGGAGACCCAGTACTTC.

This sequence joins TRBV5-1 and TRBJ1-2, with 11 bases aligning to TRBD1. Germline lookup yields CDR1 SGHRS and CDR2 YFSETQ. The CDR3 spans 15 residues. Trimming took 0 bases from V and 2 from J; bases not matched to a gene: 0. DNA for the CDR3: TGCGCCAGCAGCTTGGGGGACAGGGGGAACTATGGCTACACCTTC. Protein sequence: CASSLGDRGNYGYTF.